The 11 T cell receptor beta chains presented below share a single source sample, sequenced in a study of post-analysis software for immune sequencing data. General study findings and limits: A few TRBV segments appeared more often in patients than in controls, and TRBV5-6, TRBV5-1 and TRBV20-1 were among these.

Their antigens remain unidentified. Built from TCR beta cDNA, the libraries had unique molecular identifiers in them. TCRdb reprocessed the PCR reads with MiXCR, giving one entry per CDR3 protein. The sample lists about 770,000 distinct CDR3 sequences; 46% were seen once. The sequenced sample consisted of blood. The receptor source for this set is a girl aged 5-17 years with multiple sclerosis.

The rearrangement links TRBV9 to TRBJ1-5; 8 bases match TRBD1. This CDR3 comprises 13 residues. V dropped 5 bases and J dropped 6; count of bases not matched to a gene: 4. Germline CDR1 reads SGDLS; CDR2 reads YYNGEE. The CDR3 protein is CASSTGGVQPQHF. CDR3 sequence (DNA): TGTGCCAGCAGTACAGGGGGGGTTCAGCCCCAGCATTTT.

This clonotype has just a few counts. The chain combines TRBV12-5 with TRBJ2-1; D is undetermined. This CDR3 spans 9 amino acids. CDR1 is LGHNT and CDR2 is FRNRAP in the germline V gene. Trimming shortened V by 6 bases and J by 10 bases, and 4 bases separated the two germline ends. CDR3 residues: CASGWEQFF. In nucleotides, the CDR3 is TGTGCTAGTGGATGGGAGCAGTTCTTC.

The chain recombines TRBV4-1 with TRBJ2-5; D is possibly TRBD1 (5 bases). Germline CDR1 reads MGHRA; CDR2 reads YSYEKL. The V and J ends lost 0 bases and 11 bases respectively, with 19 bases between them. CDR3 length: 15 amino acids. The CDR3 bases are TGCGCCAGCAGCCAAGATAAGCCAGGGCGAGGTGAGCAGTACTTC. It translates to CASSQDKPGRGEQYF.

The CDR3 is CASSLVPEQQFF. The DNA for the CDR3 is TGTGCCAGCAGTTTAGTACCTGAGCAGCAGTTCTTC. The chain has TRBV12-3 or TRBV12-4 and TRBJ2-1; D remains unclear. The CDR3 has 12 amino acids. Trimming cost V 1 base and J 11 bases, with 9 bases left between them.

This chain joins TRBV7-8 and TRBJ2-7; 7 nucleotides agree with TRBD2. CDR1 SGHVS and CDR2 FQNEAQ come from the germline V gene. The CDR3 totals 15 residues. V lost 5 bases to trimming and J lost 0 bases; unmatched junction nucleotides: 7. The DNA for the CDR3 is TGTGCCAGCAGCCCCCTCGCGGGAGTCTCCTACGAGCAGTACTTC. It is translated as CASSPLAGVSYEQYF.

J is TRBJ2-7 and V is TRBV20-1; D is ambiguous. CDR1 is DFQATT and CDR2 is SNEGSKA in the germline V gene (reference sequence). Trimming left V 2 bases short and J 4 bases short, with 9 bases between. The CDR3 consists of 12 residues. The CDR3 here is CSARTPRYEQYF. Here the CDR3 DNA reads TGCAGTGCTAGAACGCCTCGATACGAGCAGTACTTC.

V is TRBV18 and J is TRBJ2-5, with TRBD1 matching 8 bases. The V and J ends lost 3 bases and 5 bases, in that order; junction bases with no gene match: 5. The length of the CDR3 is 14 residues. Germline CDR1 is KGHSH and CDR2 is LQKENI. The CDR3 region has the DNA TGTGCCAGCTCACCGAAGGACAGGGAGGAGACCCAGTACTTC. Its translation is CASSPKDREETQYF.

This chain links TRBV3-1 with TRBJ1-6; D is perhaps TRBD1 (5 bases). Germline V gene data show CDR1 as LGHDT and CDR2 as YNNKEL (reference sequence). Deletions cut 1 base from V and 7 bases from J, with 14 bases between. This CDR3 is built from 16 residues. The DNA for the CDR3 is TGTGCCAGCAGCCAAGTAGGGGACTACGGGAATTCACCCCTCCACTTT. This encodes CASSQVGDYGNSPLHF.

V and J are TRBV10-3 and TRBJ2-5, with 8 bases lining up with TRBD2. Per germline, CDR1 ENHRY and CDR2 SYGVKD. The V gene end was trimmed by 1 base and the J gene end by 2 bases; junction bases not matched to a gene: 9. The CDR3 runs 17 residues. The CDR3 DNA sequence: TGTGCCATCAGTGAGTATCTGCGGGAGGCGGCACAAGAGACCCAGTACTTC. Translating it yields CAISEYLREAAQETQYF.

This clonotype has more than one count but fewer than ten. The rearrangement links TRBV12-3 or TRBV12-4 to TRBJ1-2; D perhaps matches TRBD1 (5 bases). Trimming took 7 bases from V and 2 from J, leaving 14 bases between them. The CDR3 contains 14 residues. CDR3 sequence reads: CASTPPGQNYGYTF. The CDR3 region has the DNA TGTGCCAGCACCCCACCGGGGCAAAACTATGGCTACACCTTC.

This rearrangement joins TRBV28 to TRBJ2-1, with unresolved D. The germline V gene encodes CDR1 MDHEN and CDR2 SYDVKM. CDR3 length equals 15 residues. The ends were cut back, 5 bases at V and 2 bases at J, with 13 bases in the middle. The CDR3 here is CASSEARLPYNEQFF. The CDR3 DNA sequence: TGTGCCAGCAGTGAGGCGCGACTCCCCTACAATGAGCAGTTCTTC.